This is a list of T cell receptor beta chains from one sample in a study of cytomegalovirus exposure and HLA in healthy donors. This table comes from immunoSEQ multiplex PCR, and its TCRdb copy is limited to in-frame clones, with some not included. The repertoire holds 65,000 to 80,000 clones, roughly 94% seen once, with approximately 3.3% in the top ten. The sequenced sample consisted of PBMCs. The receptors shown here come from a woman under 30 in good health and CMV-seropositive. CDR3s include the opening cysteine and the closing phenylalanine or tryptophan. The order of the fields is J gene, D gene, clone size, V gene, CDR3 protein. A D gene is named only where the DNA matches it firmly. The size entry is marked missing in some rows and otherwise reads once, few, many or a size class.

TRBJ1-1	TRBD1	.	TRBV6-5	CASTRTGLNTEAFF
TRBJ2-7	.	.	TRBV7-9	CASSSLQGYEQYF
TRBJ2-3	.	.	TRBV6-4	CASSEAAASTDTQYF
TRBJ2-1	.	.	TRBV29-1	CSSWELFYNEQFF
TRBJ1-1	TRBD1	.	TRBV28	CASSIGTGREAFF
TRBJ1-4	TRBD1	.	TRBV6-1	CASSEDRQGPGLFF
TRBJ1-2	.	.	TRBV5-1	CASTPVGGVPDYGYTF
TRBJ1-2	TRBD1	.	TRBV7-2	CASSPSGTGGSGYTF
TRBJ1-1	TRBD1	.	TRBV6-5	CASRPTGGVTEAFF
TRBJ2-7	TRBD1	.	TRBV2	CASTPGQGRYEQYF
TRBJ2-7	.	.	TRBV5-3	CARSCRPSSNEQYF
TRBJ2-5	.	.	TRBV25-1	CASSGGDTREIQETQYF
TRBJ2-7	.	.	TRBV6-6	CASSYRGSSYEQYF
TRBJ2-5	.	.	TRBV5-1	CASSFGHQETQYF
TRBJ1-2	.	.	TRBV7-2	CASSLVTGYGYTF
TRBJ1-1	.	.	TRBV7-3	CASSLSVVGAEAFF
TRBJ2-3	TRBD2	once	TRBV4-3	CASSPSGSDSDTQYF
TRBJ1-6	.	.	TRBV19	CASTTGSYSPLHF
TRBJ2-2	.	.	TRBV6-5	CASSDLSHTGELFF
TRBJ2-7	TRBD1	.	TRBV5-4	CASSPDRYYEQYF
TRBJ2-3	TRBD1	.	TRBV7-2	CASSPDRAVTDTQYF
TRBJ1-4	.	.	TRBV7-9	CASSHQRGDGSEKLFF
TRBJ2-7	TRBD2	.	TRBV7-3	CASSPSAGGRYEQYF
TRBJ2-5	TRBD2	.	TRBV18	CASSRSGETQYF
TRBJ2-3	.	.	TRBV10-3	CAISVALEDTQYF
TRBJ2-7	TRBD1	.	TRBV6-1	CASNWDSSNAYEQYF
TRBJ2-6	TRBD1	.	TRBV4-3	CASSQEGQGTGANVLTF
TRBJ2-1	.	.	TRBV4-1	CASSHSGWREQFF
TRBJ1-2	.	.	TRBV5-5	CASSIAGFGYGYTF
TRBJ2-3	.	.	TRBV7-9	CASSLLSAGDTQYF
TRBJ1-2	TRBD1	.	TRBV27	CASSWSAGQANYGYTF
TRBJ1-5	.	.	TRBV7-9	CASSFQINQPQHF
TRBJ2-6	TRBD2	.	TRBV7-2	CASSQGLAGEAGANVLTF
TRBJ1-1	.	.	TRBV9	CASNPGSFLNTEAFF
TRBJ1-2	.	.	TRBV6-5	CASNPRLGRGYGYTF
TRBJ2-7	TRBD2	.	TRBV27	CASSLFGLAGYEQYF
TRBJ1-2	.	few	TRBV6-6	CASSYSGELGYTF
TRBJ2-1	TRBD2	.	TRBV7-8	CASSTFYTSGSAYNEQFF
TRBJ1-2	TRBD1	.	TRBV4-1	CASSLLPGQGTYGYTF
TRBJ2-2	TRBD2	.	TRBV19	CASRRTGTSVTGELFF